The clone carrying this T cell receptor (beta chain) was counted only a few times. Germline values: CDR1 SGHRS, CDR2 YFSETQ. Deletions cut 0 bases from V and 2 bases from J, with 5 bases between. The CDR3 is made up of 14 amino acids. These data come from a study of patients and donors after allogeneic stem cell transplantation. TCRdb re-derived calls from the RT-PCR reads in MiXCR, one entry per CDR3 protein. The data show 50,000 to 60,000 distinct CDR3 sequences, about 14% seen once. J is TRBJ1-4 and V is TRBV5-1; D is undetermined. The sequenced sample consisted of blood, either unsorted or a sorted T cell fraction (not recorded which). The TCR comes from a human donor who was either an allogeneic HSCT recipient or a stem cell or donor lymphocyte infusion donor (not recorded which). It is not recorded whose cells these are; they may come from a transplant donor. The CDR3 region has the DNA TGCGCCAGCAGCTTGGAACAGACTAATGAAAAACTGTTTTTT. Its translation: CASSLEQTNEKLFF.